This T cell receptor (beta chain) was found in a study of blood T cell repertoires in COVID-19. The wider study: PBMCs, B-cell-depleted T cells, or T cells provided the cDNA or gDNA that made up the material.

Authors' analysis steps: The assay estimated nucleated cells by amplifying reference gene primers. TCRdb's copy holds only in-frame clones and misses some; the assay was immunoSEQ multiplex PCR. That table supplies the V and J calls and clone size; D and trimming were determined from the DNA. Of about 480,000 clones listed, around 87% are singletons. Participants were aged about 18 to 100 years, lived in roughly 23 US areas, and enrolled virtually. The CDR3 totals 13 residues. The germline V gene encodes CDR1 LGHDT and CDR2 YNNKEL (reference sequence). Trimming took off 0 bases at V and 9 bases at J, with 11 bases between the two ends.

The J gene is TRBJ1-2, the V gene TRBV3-1 (or the pseudogene TRBV3-2); D not resolved. Sequencing used PBMCs or T cells enriched from blood (not recorded which). This clonotype was sampled from a woman aged 40 to 49 who had recovered from COVID-19. In DNA form, the CDR3 reads TGTGCCAGCAGCCAAGAGGAAGGGAGGAGCTACACCTTC. This codes for CASSQEEGRSYTF.